This T cell receptor beta chain was captured by sequencing in a study of blood T cell repertoires in COVID-19. Turning to the study itself: COVID-19 samples, acute and convalescent, were from the United States, Italy and Spain. In each case, the material was cDNA or gDNA derived from T cells, B-cell-depleted T cells, or PBMCs.

Trimming cost V 1 base and J 6 bases; bases outside gene matches: 5. The germline V gene has CDR1 SGHTA and CDR2 FQGNSA. This CDR3 contains 15 residues. Original methodology: Estimates of nucleated cell counts were drawn from the amplification of reference gene primers. Repertoires were generated with immunoSEQ multiplex PCR, while TCRdb's copy carries only in-frame clones and drops some. V and J calls and clone size are those listed in that table; D and trimming were worked out from the DNA. The sample includes about 100,000 clones, about 85% of them seen just once. This sequence was found in a man aged 55 to 70 with acute or convalescent COVID-19. This chain joins TRBV7-2 and TRBJ2-5, with TRBD1 matching 10 bases. The sequenced sample consisted of peripheral blood. The CDR3 loop reads CASSLVGQGLKTQYF. The CDR3 DNA follows: TGTGCCAGCAGCTTAGTGGGACAGGGGCTTAAGACCCAGTACTTC.